This TCR beta chain is from a study of vaccination and CD4 T cells after COVID-19. Study-level background: Six male and four female convalescents took part, two of them Hispanic.

Time point in this sample: late sampling 161 to 241 days after vaccination in a few convalescent patients. Treatment meaning: approximately 9-day PBMC culture with coronavirus spike peptide pools or control peptides (ViraFEST assay). Study-level points and caveats: A nonsignificant median increase from about 20 to 38 SARS-CoV-2-reactive clonotypes was observed. Convalescent patients gained a median approximately 90% of their reactive clones only post-vaccination.

A few counts support this clonotype. Antigen unknown. The Oncomine TCR Beta short-read assay was what sequenced the DNA obtained from cultured CD4+ T cells. Each CDR3 protein gets one entry after TCRdb re-called the PCR reads with MiXCR. Altogether around 18,000 distinct CDR3 sequences are present, approximately 56% being singletons, with the ten largest covering 21%. The CDR3 has 14 amino acids. The V end was cut by 6 bases, the J end by 7 bases, with 13 bases between. CDR1 and CDR2 from the germline V gene are MNHNS and SASEGT. The clonotype was recovered from a human donor who had recovered from COVID-19. Sequences were derived from CD4+ T cells from blood, cultured in vitro, sampled about 7 months after SARS-CoV-2 vaccination. V usage is TRBV6-1 and J usage is TRBJ1-6; weak D call: TRBD1 (5 bases). The CDR3 loop reads CASRRLTANSPLHF. The CDR3 bases are TGTGCCAGCAGACGACTGACAGCAAATTCACCCCTCCACTTT.